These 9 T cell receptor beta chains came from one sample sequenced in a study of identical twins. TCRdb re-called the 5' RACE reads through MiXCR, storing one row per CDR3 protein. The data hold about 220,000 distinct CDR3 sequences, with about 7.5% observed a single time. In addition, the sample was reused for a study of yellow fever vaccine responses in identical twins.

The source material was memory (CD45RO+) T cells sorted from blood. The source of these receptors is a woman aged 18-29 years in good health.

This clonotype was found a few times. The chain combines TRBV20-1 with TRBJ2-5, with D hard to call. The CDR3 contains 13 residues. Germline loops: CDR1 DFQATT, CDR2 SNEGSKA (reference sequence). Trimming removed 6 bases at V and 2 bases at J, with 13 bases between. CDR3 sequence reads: CSAPRHAQETQYF. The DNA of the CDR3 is TGCAGTGCCCCGAGACACGCACAAGAGACCCAGTACTTC.

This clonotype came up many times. CDR3 coding DNA: TGTGCCAGCAGTCCCGCAAAACTAGCTGCGCAGTACTTC. Protein sequence: CASSPAKLAAQYF. V usage is TRBV12-3 or TRBV12-4 and J usage is TRBJ2-7; a possible D gene is TRBD2 (6 bases). CDR3 length: 13 residues. V dropped 5 bases and J dropped 9 bases, with 17 bases sitting between them.

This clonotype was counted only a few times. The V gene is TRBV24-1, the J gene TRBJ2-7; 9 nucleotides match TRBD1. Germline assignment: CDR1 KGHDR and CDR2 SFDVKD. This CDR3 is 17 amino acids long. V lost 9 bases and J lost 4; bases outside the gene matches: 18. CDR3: CATASQAGTGNFYEQYF. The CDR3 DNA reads TGTGCCACCGCAAGCCAAGCCGGGACAGGGAATTTTTACGAGCAGTACTTC.

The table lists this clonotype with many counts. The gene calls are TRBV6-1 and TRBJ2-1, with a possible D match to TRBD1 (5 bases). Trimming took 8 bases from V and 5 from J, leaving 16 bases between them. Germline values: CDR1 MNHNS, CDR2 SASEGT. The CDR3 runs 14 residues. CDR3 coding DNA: TGTGCCAGCTTCTTGACAGTGGACAACAATGAGCAGTTCTTC. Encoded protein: CASFLTVDNNEQFF.

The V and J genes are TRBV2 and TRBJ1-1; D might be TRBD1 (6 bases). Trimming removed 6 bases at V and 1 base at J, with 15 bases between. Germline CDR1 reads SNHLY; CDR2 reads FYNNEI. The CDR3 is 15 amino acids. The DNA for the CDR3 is TGTGCCAGCAGCGCAGGGACACTCAGGAACACTGAAGCTTTCTTT. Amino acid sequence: CASSAGTLRNTEAFF.

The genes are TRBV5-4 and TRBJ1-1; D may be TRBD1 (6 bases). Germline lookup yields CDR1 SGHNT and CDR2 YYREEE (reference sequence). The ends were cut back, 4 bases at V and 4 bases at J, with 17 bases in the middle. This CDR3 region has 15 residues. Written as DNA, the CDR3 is TGTGCCAGCAGCCGCCGGACAGCCTTGGGCACTGAAGCTTTCTTT. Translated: CASSRRTALGTEAFF.

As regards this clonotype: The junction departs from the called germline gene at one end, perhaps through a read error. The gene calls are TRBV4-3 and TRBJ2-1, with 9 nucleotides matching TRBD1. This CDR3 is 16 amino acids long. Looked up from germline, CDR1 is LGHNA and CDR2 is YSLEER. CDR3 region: CASSQDTGTGYNERFF. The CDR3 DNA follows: TGCGCCAGCAGCCAGGATACCGGGACAGGGTACAATGAGCGGTTCTTC.

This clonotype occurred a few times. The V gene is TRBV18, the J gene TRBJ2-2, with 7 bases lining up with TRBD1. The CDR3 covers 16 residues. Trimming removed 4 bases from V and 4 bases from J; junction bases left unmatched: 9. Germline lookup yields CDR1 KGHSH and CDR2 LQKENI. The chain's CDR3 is CASSHDRVFGTGELFF. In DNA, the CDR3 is TGTGCCAGCTCACACGACAGGGTATTCGGCACCGGGGAGCTGTTTTTT.

Here the CDR3 DNA reads TGCAGCGTTGGAATTAGCGGGGGGGCCTCCTCAAATGAGCAGTTCTTC. Amino acid sequence: CSVGISGGASSNEQFF. The gene calls are TRBV29-1 and TRBJ2-1, with 11 bases fitting TRBD2. Per the germline V gene, CDR1 is SQVTM and CDR2 is ANQGSEA. The CDR3 covers 16 residues. V shed 4 bases, J shed 7 bases, and the junction held 12 bases outside the gene matches.